In this sample, the clone carrying this TCR beta chain turned up a few times. Antigen unknown. Researchers amplified the TCR beta CDR3 regions from RNA transcripts. RT-PCR in the first round (using the HTBI primer set) targeted the TCR CDR3. TCRdb reprocessed the multiplex PCR reads via MiXCR and lists one record per CDR3 protein. The sample has 300,000 or so distinct CDR3 sequences, 21% seen once. The data are from a study of T cells in Graves' hyperthyroidism and ophthalmopathy. Whole-study findings and limits: Median prediction lead before ophthalmopathy onset was 5 to 7.5 months with the model.

The CDR3 has 14 amino acids. From germline, CDR1 is WSHSY and CDR2 SAAADI. The junction had 6 bases not matched to a gene; V was cut back by 2 bases and J by 5 bases. This clonotype was sampled from a woman aged 50 to 60 with Graves' hyperthyroidism. This chain uses TRBV10-2 with TRBJ2-7; TRBD1 matches at 7 bases. The source material was blood. CDR3 in amino acids: CASSEQGGHHEQYF. The CDR3, as DNA: TGCGCCAGCAGTGAGCAAGGGGGCCACCACGAGCAGTACTTC.